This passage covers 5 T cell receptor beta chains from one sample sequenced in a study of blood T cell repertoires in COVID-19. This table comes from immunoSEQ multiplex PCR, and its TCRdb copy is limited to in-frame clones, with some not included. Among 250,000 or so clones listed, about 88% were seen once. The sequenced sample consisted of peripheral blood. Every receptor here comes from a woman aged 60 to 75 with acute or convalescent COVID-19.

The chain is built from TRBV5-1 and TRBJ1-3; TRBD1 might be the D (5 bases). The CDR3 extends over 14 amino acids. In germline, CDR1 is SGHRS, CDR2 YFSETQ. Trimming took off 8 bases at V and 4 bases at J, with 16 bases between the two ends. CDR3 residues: CASAAGGTGNTIYF. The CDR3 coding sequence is TGCGCCAGTGCCGCGGGGGGAACGGGAAACACCATATATTTT.

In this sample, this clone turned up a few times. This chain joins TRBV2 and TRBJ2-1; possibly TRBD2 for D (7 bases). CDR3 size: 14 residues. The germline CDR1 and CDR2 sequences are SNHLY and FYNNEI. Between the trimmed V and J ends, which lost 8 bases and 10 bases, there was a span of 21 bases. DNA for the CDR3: TGTGCCAGCCTTATGGCGGGGGCGCGGGCGGAGCAGTTCTTC. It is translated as CASLMAGARAEQFF.

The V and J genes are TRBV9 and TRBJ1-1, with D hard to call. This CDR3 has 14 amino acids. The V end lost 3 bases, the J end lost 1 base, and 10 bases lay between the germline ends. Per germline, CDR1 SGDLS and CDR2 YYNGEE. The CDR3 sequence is CASSARVENTEAFF. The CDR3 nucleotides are TGTGCCAGCAGCGCCCGGGTCGAGAACACTGAAGCTTTCTTT.

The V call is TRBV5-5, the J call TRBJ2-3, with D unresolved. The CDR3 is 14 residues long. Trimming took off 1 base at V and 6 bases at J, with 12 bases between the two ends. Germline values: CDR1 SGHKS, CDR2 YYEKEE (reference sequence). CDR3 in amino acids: CASSLTRPADTQYF. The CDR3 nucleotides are TGTGCCAGCAGCTTGACGCGCCCCGCCGATACGCAGTATTTT.

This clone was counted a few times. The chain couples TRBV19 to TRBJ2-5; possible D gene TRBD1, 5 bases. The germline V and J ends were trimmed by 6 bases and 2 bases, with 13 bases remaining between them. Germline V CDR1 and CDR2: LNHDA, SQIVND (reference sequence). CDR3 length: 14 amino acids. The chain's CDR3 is CASSRQSSQETQYF. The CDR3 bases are TGTGCCAGTAGCCGACAGTCTTCGCAAGAGACCCAGTACTTC.